The clone carrying this TCR beta chain has just one count. Antigen unknown. Sequencing was preceded by expansion of antigen-specific CD4+ T cells with viral peptide pools in the ViraFEST assay. Culture proceeded for approximately nine days, and CD4+ T cells were then isolated. No vaccinee had earlier SARS-CoV-2 infection, and nucleocapsid antibodies were negative. Fresh IL-2-containing medium replaced half the medium on days 3 and 7. CDR1 and CDR2 (germline): SGHDT, YYEEEE. The length of the CDR3 is 12 residues. The V and J ends lost 2 bases and 12 bases respectively, with 11 bases between them. The record originates from a study of vaccination effects on CD4 cells after COVID-19. For the study at large: Two doses of BNT162b2 or mRNA-1273 vaccine were administered to participants. Points from the study as a whole: Cross-reactivity with common cold coronaviruses was shown by only 1 of 255 vaccine-induced clones in healthy vaccinees. At late timepoints after vaccination, vaccine- and infection-induced clones shrank markedly.

Assay used: immunoSEQ multiplex PCR; TCRdb lists only in-frame clones, some missing. The profile shows tens of thousands of clones, around 72% of them singletons. The specimen comprised CD4+ T cells from PBMCs cultured with HCoV-OC43 spike peptides, sampled before COVID-19 vaccination. Subset indicated: HCoV-OC43 spike overlapping peptide pool stimulation. The gene calls are TRBV5-6 and TRBJ1-4; D is perhaps TRBD1 (5 bases). This clonotype originated in a human donor who received a COVID-19 vaccine. The DNA of the CDR3 is TGTGCCAGCAGCTTCAGGGCTGCGGAACTGTTTTTT. As protein: CASSFRAAELFF.